Included here is one T cell receptor beta chain sequence, with context. The antigen is unknown. The data stem from a study of blood T cells in healthy people across ages. Study conclusions and caveats: A strong correlation was found between TCR beta diversity and the percentage of naive T cells.

The CDR3 covers 15 residues. Germline V gene data show CDR1 as DFQATT and CDR2 as SNEGSKA (reference sequence). Trimming took 4 bases from V and 5 from J; bases not matched to a gene: 10. Next came a second PCR, run for about 7 to 12 cycles, which used a sample-barcoded 5' primer along with a J-beta primer mix. TCRdb processed the 5' RACE reads anew with MiXCR; each CDR3 protein has one entry. The table shows more than 1.4 million distinct CDR3 sequences, with approximately 38% occurring only once. The chain has TRBV20-1 and TRBJ2-2; 7 nucleotides match TRBD2. The sample consisted of blood. The sequence derives from a woman between 18 and 29 years old in good health. The CDR3 loop is CSAIFQGGFTGELFF. CDR3 bases: TGCAGTGCTATCTTCCAGGGAGGGTTTACCGGGGAGCTGTTTTTT.